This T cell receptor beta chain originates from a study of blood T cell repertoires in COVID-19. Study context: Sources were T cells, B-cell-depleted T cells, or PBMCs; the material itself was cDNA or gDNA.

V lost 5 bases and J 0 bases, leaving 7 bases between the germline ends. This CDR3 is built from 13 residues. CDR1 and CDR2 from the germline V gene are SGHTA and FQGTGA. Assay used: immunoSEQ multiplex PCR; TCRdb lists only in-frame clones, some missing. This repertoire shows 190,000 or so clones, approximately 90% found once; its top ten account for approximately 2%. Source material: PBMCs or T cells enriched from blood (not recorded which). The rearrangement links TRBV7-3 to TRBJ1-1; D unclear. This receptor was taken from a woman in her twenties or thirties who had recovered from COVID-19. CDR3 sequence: CASSLDLNTEAFF. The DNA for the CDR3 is TGTGCCAGCAGCCTAGACCTGAACACTGAAGCTTTCTTT.